These 21 T cell receptor beta chains came from one sample sequenced in a study of CD8 T cells in Susac syndrome (dated by TCRdb to about 2019). Library construction relied on the immunoSEQ multiplex PCR assay. RNA was extracted with the RNeasy kit and about 0.45 to 1 ug was reverse transcribed using random hexamers. The raw public data were reprocessed by TCRdb itself: fastp quality trimming at Q25, MiXCR clonotype calling, in-frame beta chains only. Each entry is one CDR3 protein sequence, shown with its most common DNA and genes. This sample holds roughly 130,000 distinct CDR3 sequences; 90% to 95% were observed only once. In total, the top ten clones hold about 0.11% of the sample. Input material: CD4+ T cells from PBMCs. The receptors shown here come from a human donor with multiple sclerosis.

The gene calls are TRBV9 and TRBJ2-7; 11 nucleotides align to TRBD1. This CDR3 has 15 amino acids. The V and J ends lost 4 bases and 8 bases, in that order; junction bases with no gene match: 11. In germline, CDR1 is SGDLS, CDR2 YYNGEE. The CDR3 protein is CASSPSGTGGVKQYF. CDR3 in DNA: TGTGCCAGCAGCCCAAGTGGGACAGGGGGTGTAAAGCAGTACTTC.

This sequence joins TRBV9 and TRBJ2-1; 8 bases match TRBD2. The CDR3 consists of 16 residues. Germline V gives CDR1 SGDLS, CDR2 YYNGEE. Germline trimming cut 2 bases from V and 7 bases from J; bases unmatched to any gene: 11. DNA of the CDR3: TGTGCCAGCAGCGTTTCCCGCAGCGGGGGTCCTAATGAGCAGTTCTTC. Amino acids: CASSVSRSGGPNEQFF.

The chain employs TRBV3-1 and TRBJ1-4; D is unresolved. Looked up from germline, CDR1 is LGHDT and CDR2 is YNNKEL (reference sequence). Trimming stripped 6 bases from V and 3 bases from J, with 11 bases between. The CDR3 loop spans 14 amino acids. The CDR3 DNA follows: TGTGCCAGCAGACCACGGGCCTCTAATGAAAAACTGTTTTTT. This codes for CASRPRASNEKLFF.

V and J are TRBV6-5 and TRBJ2-5; D gene ambiguous. The CDR3 consists of 14 residues. Trimming took off 6 bases at V and 0 bases at J, with 11 bases between the two ends. Per the germline V gene, CDR1 is MNHEY and CDR2 is SVGAGI. The DNA for the CDR3 is TGTGCCAGCAGAGTGCGACTGGACCAAGAGACCCAGTACTTC. This gives the protein CASRVRLDQETQYF.

This chain uses TRBV3-1 with TRBJ1-2; no firm D call. Germline V lookup: CDR1 LGHDT, CDR2 YNNKEL (reference sequence). The CDR3 sequence is 12 residues long. V was trimmed by 4 bases and J by 6 bases, leaving 9 bases between them. The CDR3 loop reads CASSLNTHGYTF. The CDR3 DNA reads as TGTGCCAGCAGCCTCAATACGCATGGCTACACCTTC.

The gene calls are TRBV5-1 and TRBJ2-3; D gene uncertain. CDR1 and CDR2 from the germline V gene are SGHRS and YFSETQ. Trimming pared 3 bases from V and 9 bases from J, leaving 11 bases between. The CDR3 is 12 residues long. This CDR3 is CASSSSVSTQYF. The CDR3 coding sequence is TGCGCCAGCAGCTCCAGTGTTTCGACGCAGTATTTT.

The rearrangement uses TRBV19 and TRBJ1-5; D remains unclear. The ends were cut back, 5 bases at V and 11 bases at J, with 16 bases in the middle. This CDR3 contains 13 residues. In germline, CDR1 is LNHDA, CDR2 SQIVND (reference sequence). Here the CDR3 reads CASSHTEGWAQHF. The CDR3, as DNA: TGTGCCAGTAGTCACACCGAGGGATGGGCCCAGCATTTT.

The chain joins TRBV3-1 to TRBJ2-1, with 11 positions matching TRBD1. J lost 6 bases, V lost 8 bases, and 3 bases had no gene match. There are 13 residues in the CDR3. Germline V gene data show CDR1 as LGHDT and CDR2 as YNNKEL (reference sequence). The CDR3 DNA reads TGTGCCAGCTCGGACAGGGGGCTCAATGAGCAGTTCTTC. Translated: CASSDRGLNEQFF.

The V call is TRBV7-2, the J call TRBJ2-7, with 8 bases fitting TRBD2. The CDR3 totals 13 residues. CDR1 and CDR2 (germline): SGHTA, FQGNSA. Trimming at V came to 6 bases and at J to 7 bases, leaving 8 bases not matched to a gene. The DNA of the CDR3 is TGTGCCAGCAGAATCGGGGGGGTGCGGGAGCAGTACTTC. This translates into CASRIGGVREQYF.

This sequence joins TRBV3-1 and TRBJ1-2, with no clear D. Germline V gives CDR1 LGHDT, CDR2 YNNKEL (reference sequence). Trimming shortened V by 6 bases and J by 3 bases, and 5 bases separated the two germline ends. CDR3 length: 11 residues. CDR3 in amino acids: CASSQDYGYTF. The CDR3 DNA follows: TGTGCCAGCAGTCAGGACTATGGCTACACCTTC.

V and J are TRBV12-3 or TRBV12-4 and TRBJ1-5, with D possibly TRBD1 on 5 matching bases. V was cut by 4 bases and J by 3 bases, with 13 bases left in between. CDR3 length: 15 amino acids. CDR3 amino acids: CASSSEPGANQPQHF. CDR3 DNA sequence: TGTGCCAGCAGTTCCGAACCCGGGGCCAATCAGCCCCAGCATTTT.

The V and J genes are TRBV7-2 and TRBJ2-5; 7 nucleotides match TRBD2. The CDR3 sequence is 16 residues long. Germline V lookup: CDR1 SGHTA, CDR2 FQGNSA. V was pared by 6 bases and J by 5 bases, with 15 bases of the junction left unmatched. CDR3 sequence: CASRLSSSAGRETQYF. CDR3 sequence (DNA): TGTGCCAGCAGACTCAGCTCATCAGCGGGGAGGGAGACCCAGTACTTC.

V and J are TRBV20-1 and TRBJ1-2; D call uncertain. Trimming removed 6 bases from V and 5 bases from J, with 10 bases in between. CDR3 length equals 11 residues. Germline V CDR1 and CDR2: DFQATT, SNEGSKA (reference sequence). Written as DNA, the CDR3 is TGCAGTGCAAGTGGGCGTTATGGCTACACCTTC. Translation gives CSASGRYGYTF.

V usage is TRBV20-1 and J usage is TRBJ1-6, with D possibly being TRBD1 (6 bases). Trimming removed 3 bases from V and 4 bases from J, with 13 bases in between. This CDR3 spans 15 amino acids. Germline-derived CDR1 and CDR2 are DFQATT and SNEGSKA (reference sequence). The DNA of the CDR3 is TGCAGTGCTAGCGATTTCGGGACATATAATTCACCCCTCCACTTT. Translating it yields CSASDFGTYNSPLHF.

The CDR3 DNA reads as TGTGCCAGCAGTGAATACCAACCGGGGGTCGATGAGCAGTTCTTC. Its protein is CASSEYQPGVDEQFF. This chain joins TRBV25-1 and TRBJ2-1; D possibly corresponds to TRBD2 (6 bases). Germline V gives CDR1 MGHDK, CDR2 SYGVNS. With 0 bases removed from V and 8 bases from J, the gap between germline ends came to 14 bases. The CDR3 is 15 amino acids. The full variable domain, completed using reference TRBV25-1 and TRBJ2-1, is EADIYQTPRYLVIGTGKKITLECSQTMGHDKMYWYQQDPGMELHLIHYSYGVNSTEKGDLSSESTVSRIRTEHFPLTLESARPSHTSQYLCASSEYQPGVDEQFFGPGTRLTVL.

This clonotype was counted a single time. This rearrangement joins TRBV14 to TRBJ2-1; D might be TRBD1 (6 bases). In germline, CDR1 is SGHDN, CDR2 FVKESK. The CDR3 extends over 14 amino acids. Between the trimmed V and J ends, which lost 3 bases and 8 bases, there was a span of 14 bases. This chain's CDR3 is CASSHRIQGYEQFF. The CDR3 nucleotides are TGTGCCAGCAGCCACAGAATACAGGGCTATGAGCAGTTCTTC.

The J gene is TRBJ2-6, the V gene TRBV12-3 or TRBV12-4; D is uncertain. V was shortened by 2 bases and J by 0 bases, with 8 bases between the two germline ends. This CDR3 comprises 16 residues. The CDR3 region has the DNA TGTGCCAGCAGTTTACGGGCAGCCTCTGGGGCCAACGTCCTGACTTTC. Protein sequence: CASSLRAASGANVLTF.

This chain links TRBV29-1 with TRBJ1-2; 12 bases match TRBD1. V was pared by 7 bases and J by 8 bases, with 5 bases of the junction left unmatched. The CDR3 covers 12 residues. Germline V lookup: CDR1 SQVTM, CDR2 ANQGSEA. CDR3 sequence: CSEGTGGEGYTF. CDR3 DNA sequence: TGCAGCGAAGGGACAGGGGGCGAAGGCTACACCTTC.

The count of this clonotype is one. This rearrangement joins TRBV30 to TRBJ2-2; D is perhaps TRBD1 (5 bases). V lost 7 bases, J lost 4 bases, and 25 bases lay in between. Germline V gene lookup returns CDR1 GTSNPN and CDR2 SVGIG (reference sequence). The CDR3 sequence is 17 residues long. The CDR3 loop reads CASPLREGDLFTGELFF. DNA for the CDR3: TGTGCCTCCCCCCTCAGGGAAGGTGATTTGTTCACCGGGGAGCTGTTTTTT.

The chain is built from TRBV5-1 and TRBJ2-3; D not certain. The germline V gene has CDR1 SGHRS and CDR2 YFSETQ. V lost 7 bases and J lost 5, with 8 bases in between. This CDR3 contains 11 residues. The CDR3 region is CASQVGDTQYF. CDR3 DNA sequence: TGCGCCAGCCAAGTGGGAGATACGCAGTATTTT. Looking up the rest from reference TRBV5-1 and TRBJ2-3 gives the full variable domain: KAGVTQTPRYLIKTRGQQVTLSCSPISGHRSVSWYQQTPGQGLQFLFEYFSETQRNKGNFPGRFSGRQFSNSRSEMNVSTLELGDSALYLCASQVGDTQYFGPGTRLTVL.

V is TRBV7-6 and J is TRBJ1-6; TRBD1 is a possible D gene (5 bases). The CDR3 loop spans 15 amino acids. The germline V gene encodes CDR1 SGHVS and CDR2 FNYEAQ. V was cut by 5 bases and J by 5 bases, with 13 bases left in between. The CDR3 nucleotides are TGTGCCAGCAGCCCAGCCCAGGGAGATAATTCACCCCTCCACTTT. This codes for CASSPAQGDNSPLHF.